The entry below gives a single TCR beta chain sequence along with its context. Its antigen is unidentified. Between the trimmed V and J ends, which lost 2 bases and 5 bases, there was a span of 10 bases. Germline CDR1 and CDR2: SGHKS and YYEKEE (reference sequence). The CDR3 runs 13 residues. The data were obtained in a study of T cell responses to AZD1222 COVID-19 vaccine. Study-wide results and caveats: Among the donors, most were white British and more were female, and clonal diversity was possibly underestimated. Spike-specific TCR breadth and depth both grew after two AZD1222 doses. Unmutated variant regions reportedly attract nearly half of all spike-specific TCRs. Seropositivity was recorded at baseline in only a handful of AZD1222 recipients.

The method was immunoSEQ multiplex PCR; TCRdb's version includes in-frame clones alone and lacks a portion of them. The sample lists 95,000 to 100,000 clones; about 86% were seen once. The material was peripheral blood, obtained on day 0 of AZD1222 vaccination. The chain has TRBV5-5 and TRBJ2-5; unclear D gene. The sequence came from an adult in good health. The CDR3: CASSFGGRETQYF. CDR3 sequence (DNA): TGTGCCAGCAGCTTTGGTGGAAGGGAGACCCAGTACTTC.